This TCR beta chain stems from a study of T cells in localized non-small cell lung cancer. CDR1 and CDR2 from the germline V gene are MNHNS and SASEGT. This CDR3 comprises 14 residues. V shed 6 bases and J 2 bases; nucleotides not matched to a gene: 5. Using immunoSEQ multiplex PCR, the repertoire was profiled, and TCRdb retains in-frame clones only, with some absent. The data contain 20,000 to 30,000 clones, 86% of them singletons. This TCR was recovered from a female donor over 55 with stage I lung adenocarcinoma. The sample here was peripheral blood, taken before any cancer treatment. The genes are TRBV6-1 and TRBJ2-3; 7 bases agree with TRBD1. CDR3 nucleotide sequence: TGTGCCAGCAGATTAGACAGGGACACAGATACGCAGTATTTT. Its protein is CASRLDRDTDTQYF.